This paragraph covers one T cell receptor (beta chain) sequence. Antigen: not known. This entry is derived from a study of cytomegalovirus exposure and HLA in healthy donors. Across the study: The approximately 120 validation repertoires were reported in a later analysis to have been generated on the same platform as the 500 to 700 first-cohort repertoires. Study results and caveats: In a later analysis, first-cohort TCR clusters were found to tend to co-occur in the 120 validation repertoires.

TCRdb's table, derived via immunoSEQ multiplex PCR, lists solely in-frame clones and lacks some. The table has about 130,000 clones, roughly 93% seen once; the top ten hold roughly 1.2%. V lost 0 bases, J lost 6 bases, and 11 bases lay in between. This CDR3 is 14 amino acids long. CDR1 and CDR2 (germline): MNHEY, SMNVEV (reference sequence). The source material was PBMCs. The rearrangement uses TRBV27 and TRBJ1-2, with D perhaps matching TRBD1 (5 bases). The receptor comes from a woman aged 18-29 years in good health and CMV-seronegative. CDR3 amino acids: CASSLSVRGNGYTF. In nucleotides, the CDR3 is TGTGCCAGCAGTTTATCAGTGCGGGGGAATGGCTACACCTTC.